Sequencing of this TCR beta chain was carried out in a study of vaccination effects on CD4 cells after COVID-19. About the study: Samples gathered post-vaccine arrived a median of 72 days past the second dose.

As regards this clone: Its antigen is undetermined.

CDR3 size: 20 residues. The junction had 13 bases not matched to a gene; V was cut back by 2 bases and J by 2 bases. Germline values: CDR1 LGHNA, CDR2 YSLEER. Subsequent to a culture period of less than twelve days, CD4+ T cells were isolated. Either the BNT162b2 or mRNA-1273 vaccine was given to participants in two doses. Half of the medium was exchanged for IL-2 medium on both days 3 and 7. The repertoire was sequenced with immunoSEQ multiplex PCR; TCRdb's copy has only in-frame clones and lacks some. The sample comprises about 66,000 clones, around 74% of which are singletons, and 2% to 2.5% rests with the top ten.

Source: CD4+ T cells from PBMCs cultured without peptide, taken after COVID-19 vaccination. This receptor was taken from a human donor who received a COVID-19 vaccine. This chain joins TRBV4-3 and TRBJ2-3; 13 nucleotides line up with TRBD2. Written as DNA, the CDR3 is TGCGCCAGCAGCCAAAGACTAGCGGGGGGTTCTCTAGGAGCCACAGATACGCAGTATTTT. It encodes CASSQRLAGGSLGATDTQYF.